This is a list of T cell receptor beta chains from one sample in a study of T cell changes during pregnancy in multiple sclerosis. Sequencing used immunoSEQ multiplex PCR; TCRdb keeps in-frame clones, though not all of them. The sample lists 35,000 or so clones; around nine tenths were seen once. Specimen: CD4+ T cells from peripheral blood mononuclear cells, collected after pregnancy. These receptors were taken from a female donor in good health, enrolled as a control in a pregnancy study. Each CDR3 is given with its conserved first and last residue. D genes are given only for firm matches. Clone sizes are given selectively: once, few, many, or a class where the clone is expanded.

d_gene: .
j_gene: TRBJ1-5
v_gene: TRBV5-1
abundance: .
CDR3aa: CASRAGVLRDQPQHF
CDR3nt: TGCGCCAGCAGGGCAGGGGTTCTGAGGGATCAGCCCCAGCATTTT

d_gene: TRBD1
j_gene: TRBJ1-1
v_gene: TRBV2
abundance: .
CDR3aa: CASSGRTGRTEAFF
CDR3nt: TGTGCCAGCAGTGGGAGGACAGGGAGGACTGAAGCTTTCTTT

d_gene: .
j_gene: TRBJ2-5
v_gene: TRBV2
abundance: .
CDR3aa: CASSVVDPGTQYF
CDR3nt: TGTGCCAGCAGTGTAGTCGACCCAGGGACCCAGTACTTC

d_gene: TRBD2
j_gene: TRBJ2-7
v_gene: TRBV2
abundance: .
CDR3aa: CASSFGTSGNSYEQYF
CDR3nt: TGTGCCAGCAGTTTCGGGACTAGCGGGAACTCCTACGAGCAGTACTTC

d_gene: TRBD2
j_gene: TRBJ2-1
v_gene: TRBV5-6
abundance: .
CDR3aa: CASSLGLAGGNEQFF
CDR3nt: TGTGCCAGCAGCTTGGGACTAGCGGGAGGTAATGAGCAGTTCTTC

d_gene: .
j_gene: TRBJ1-6
v_gene: TRBV4-1
abundance: .
CDR3aa: CASSPVGRELDSPLHF
CDR3nt: TGCGCCAGCAGCCCAGTGGGGAGGGAATTGGATTCACCCCTCCACTTT

d_gene: .
j_gene: TRBJ1-5
v_gene: TRBV19
abundance: .
CDR3aa: CASTQVGREGVRHF
CDR3nt: TGTGCCAGTACCCAGGTGGGGAGGGAAGGAGTGCGACATTTT

d_gene: .
j_gene: TRBJ2-7
v_gene: TRBV7-2
abundance: once
CDR3aa: CASSFPRLEQYF
CDR3nt: TGTGCCAGCAGCTTCCCGCGCCTCGAGCAGTACTTC

d_gene: .
j_gene: TRBJ2-3
v_gene: TRBV12-5
abundance: .
CDR3aa: CASGSRGGTDTQYF
CDR3nt: TGTGCTAGTGGTTCAAGGGGGGGGACAGATACGCAGTATTTT

d_gene: TRBD1
j_gene: TRBJ2-1
v_gene: TRBV5-4
abundance: .
CDR3aa: CASSSQGYNEQFF
CDR3nt: TGTGCCAGCAGCTCACAGGGGTACAATGAGCAGTTCTTC

d_gene: .
j_gene: TRBJ2-3
v_gene: TRBV25-1
abundance: once
CDR3aa: CASSEWASTGDTQYF
CDR3nt: TGTGCCAGCAGTGAATGGGCCTCGACAGGAGATACGCAGTATTTT

d_gene: TRBD2
j_gene: TRBJ2-3
v_gene: TRBV4-2
abundance: .
CDR3aa: CASSARAGGVADTQYF
CDR3nt: TGTGCCAGCAGCGCCCGAGCGGGGGGCGTCGCAGATACGCAGTATTTT

d_gene: TRBD2
j_gene: TRBJ2-7
v_gene: TRBV4-3
abundance: .
CDR3aa: CASSRSTSGASSYEQYF
CDR3nt: TGCGCCAGCAGCCGCAGTACTAGCGGGGCAAGCTCCTACGAGCAGTACTTC

d_gene: TRBD2
j_gene: TRBJ2-2
v_gene: TRBV7-2
abundance: .
CDR3aa: CASSSRPAGAGGELFF
CDR3nt: TGTGCCAGCAGCTCCCGCCCAGCGGGAGCGGGCGGGGAGCTGTTTTTT

d_gene: .
j_gene: TRBJ2-5
v_gene: TRBV11-1
abundance: .
CDR3aa: CASSSITRVYGVQYF
CDR3nt: TGTGCCAGCAGCTCTATTACTCGGGTGTATGGAGTCCAGTACTTC

d_gene: .
j_gene: TRBJ2-5
v_gene: TRBV7-8
abundance: .
CDR3aa: CASSLTRIRETQYF
CDR3nt: TGTGCCAGCAGCTTAACTAGGATTAGGGAGACCCAGTACTTC

d_gene: TRBD1
j_gene: TRBJ2-2
v_gene: TRBV28
abundance: .
CDR3aa: CASRTGQVFKYGELFF
CDR3nt: TGTGCCAGCAGAACGGGACAGGTCTTCAAATACGGGGAGCTGTTTTTT

d_gene: TRBD1
j_gene: TRBJ2-3
v_gene: TRBV7-3
abundance: .
CDR3aa: CASSPGQATDTQYF
CDR3nt: TGTGCCAGCAGTCCGGGACAGGCCACAGATACGCAGTATTTT

d_gene: TRBD1
j_gene: TRBJ1-1
v_gene: TRBV7-2
abundance: .
CDR3aa: CASSIQGGTEAFF
CDR3nt: TGTGCCAGCAGCATACAGGGGGGCACTGAAGCTTTCTTT

d_gene: .
j_gene: TRBJ2-5
v_gene: TRBV5-4
abundance: .
CDR3aa: CASSVVGARETQYF
CDR3nt: TGTGCCAGCAGCGTTGTGGGGGCCAGAGAGACCCAGTACTTC

d_gene: TRBD2
j_gene: TRBJ2-3
v_gene: TRBV11-3
abundance: .
CDR3aa: CASSPSGTSGTDTQYF
CDR3nt: TGTGCCAGCAGCCCCTCCGGGACTAGCGGCACAGATACGCAGTATTTT

d_gene: TRBD2
j_gene: TRBJ2-2
v_gene: TRBV5-1
abundance: .
CDR3aa: CASSSEPIAGGPNGELFF
CDR3nt: TGCGCCAGCAGCTCGGAACCTATAGCGGGAGGGCCGAACGGGGAGCTGTTTTTT

d_gene: TRBD2
j_gene: TRBJ2-5
v_gene: TRBV4-1
abundance: once
CDR3aa: CASSIAGGPETQYF
CDR3nt: TGCGCCAGCAGTATAGCGGGGGGGCCGGAGACCCAGTACTTC

d_gene: TRBD2
j_gene: TRBJ2-3
v_gene: TRBV5-6
abundance: .
CDR3aa: CASSSRGRAGGGITDTQYF
CDR3nt: TGTGCCAGCAGCTCCCGGGGGAGAGCGGGGGGGGGTATCACAGATACGCAGTATTTT

d_gene: .
j_gene: TRBJ1-3
v_gene: TRBV6-6
abundance: .
CDR3aa: CASSYGQGFGNTIYF
CDR3nt: TGTGCCAGCAGTTACGGGCAGGGTTTTGGAAACACCATATATTTT

d_gene: TRBD2
j_gene: TRBJ2-3
v_gene: TRBV7-3
abundance: .
CDR3aa: CASSFLAGGVDTQYF
CDR3nt: TGTGCCAGCAGCTTCCTAGCGGGAGGGGTAGATACGCAGTATTTT

d_gene: .
j_gene: TRBJ2-3
v_gene: TRBV7-2
abundance: .
CDR3aa: CASSLRLPSTDTQYF
CDR3nt: TGTGCCAGCAGCTTAAGACTCCCTAGCACAGATACGCAGTATTTT

d_gene: TRBD1
j_gene: TRBJ2-7
v_gene: TRBV18
abundance: .
CDR3aa: CASSPQRTGITYEQYF
CDR3nt: TGTGCCAGCTCACCGCAACGGACAGGGATAACCTACGAGCAGTACTTC

d_gene: .
j_gene: TRBJ1-2
v_gene: TRBV5-6
abundance: .
CDR3aa: CASSLGGDYGYTF
CDR3nt: TGTGCCAGCAGCTTAGGAGGGGACTATGGCTACACCTTC

d_gene: TRBD1
j_gene: TRBJ2-2
v_gene: TRBV5-1
abundance: .
CDR3aa: CASSWGGQGPNTGELFF
CDR3nt: TGCGCCAGCAGCTGGGGTGGACAGGGGCCGAACACCGGGGAGCTGTTTTTT

d_gene: TRBD1
j_gene: TRBJ1-2
v_gene: TRBV6-6
abundance: .
CDR3aa: CASRTTTGDVNYGYTF
CDR3nt: TGTGCCAGCAGAACTACGACAGGGGATGTGAACTATGGCTACACCTTC

d_gene: .
j_gene: TRBJ2-7
v_gene: TRBV7-2
abundance: .
CDR3aa: CASSASGYEQYF
CDR3nt: TGTGCCAGCAGCGCCTCCGGCTACGAGCAGTACTTC

d_gene: .
j_gene: TRBJ1-1
v_gene: TRBV10-1
abundance: .
CDR3aa: CASSESVPGWAFF
CDR3nt: TGCGCCAGCAGTGAGTCGGTGCCAGGGTGGGCTTTCTTT

d_gene: TRBD2
j_gene: TRBJ2-5
v_gene: TRBV28
abundance: .
CDR3aa: CASSLIGAGEETQYF
CDR3nt: TGTGCCAGCAGTTTAATAGGCGCGGGAGAAGAGACCCAGTACTTC

d_gene: .
j_gene: TRBJ1-2
v_gene: TRBV6-6
abundance: .
CDR3aa: CASSYSGGPGGYTF
CDR3nt: TGTGCCAGCAGTTACTCCGGGGGGCCCGGGGGCTACACCTTC